Each of the 6 T cell receptor beta chains below was sequenced from the same sample in a study of T-cell reconstitution after alpha-beta-depleted transplantation in children (dated by TCRdb to 2016 to 2018). The library relied on PCR. For sequencing, an Illumina HiSeq 2500 was employed. Molecular barcoding was employed in the preparation of TCR libraries, with unique molecular identifiers being used to normalize TCRbeta repertoire quantification. TCRdb reprocessed the public reads (quality trimming at Q25 with fastp, clone calling with MiXCR) and kept in-frame beta chains. Rows with one shared CDR3 protein collapse into an entry with the most common genes and DNA. This sample comprises about 610,000 distinct CDR3 sequences, more than 9% of them detected only once. Roughly 4% of the sample belongs to the ten largest clones. The material sequenced was PBMCs from the stem cell graft donor, taken from the stem cell graft. The receptor source for this set is a human donor who donated a stem cell graft to a child with acute myeloid leukemia.

The chain has TRBV5-1 and TRBJ2-1; 12 bases are a match to TRBD1. This CDR3 is built from 16 residues. J lost 7 bases, V lost 3 bases, and 8 bases had no gene match. Looked up from germline, CDR1 is SGHRS and CDR2 is YFSETQ. CDR3 protein: CASSWGGTGGTNEQFF. In nucleotides, the CDR3 is TGCGCCAGCAGCTGGGGGGGGACAGGGGGCACGAATGAGCAGTTCTTC.

The chain couples TRBV19 to TRBJ2-1; 7 bases are shared with TRBD2. Germline V CDR1 and CDR2: LNHDA, SQIVND (reference sequence). The CDR3 loop spans 14 amino acids. V gave up 6 bases and J gave up 7 bases; unmatched junction bases: 9. The CDR3 DNA reads TGTGCCAGTAGAGTACTGGGAGGGGATAATGAGCAGTTCTTC. Translating it yields CASRVLGGDNEQFF. Combining the CDR3 with reference TRBV19 and TRBJ2-1 gives the whole variable domain DGGITQSPKYLFRKEGQNVTLSCEQNLNHDAMYWYRQDPGQGLRLIYYSQIVNDFQKGDIAEGYSVSREKKESFPLTVTSAQKNPTAFYLCASRVLGGDNEQFFGPGTRLTVL.

The chain couples TRBV10-3 to TRBJ2-3, with 8 bases aligning to TRBD2. The CDR3 loop spans 14 amino acids. Germline CDR1 and CDR2: ENHRY and SYGVKD. Trimming cost V 10 bases and J 0 bases; bases outside gene matches: 6. The CDR3 DNA reads TGTGCCACCAACCAGCGGGGGAGCACAGATACGCAGTATTTT. Encoded protein: CATNQRGSTDTQYF.

The chain couples TRBV9 to TRBJ1-1; perhaps TRBD1 as D (6 bases). Germline V gene data show CDR1 as SGDLS and CDR2 as YYNGEE. CDR3 size: 14 residues. The V and J ends lost 0 bases and 3 bases respectively, with 9 bases between them. CDR3 region: CASSVEGGHTEAFF. In DNA form, the CDR3 reads TGTGCCAGCAGCGTAGAGGGGGGCCACACTGAAGCTTTCTTT.

The sample holds a few counts of this clonotype. The chain combines TRBV21-1 with TRBJ1-1; the table names TRBD1, a call not compared with the DNA. TRBV21-1 is an annotated pseudogene. This CDR3 has 14 amino acids. The CDR3: CASTNPAGGAEAFF. The CDR3 DNA is TGTGCCAGTACCAACCCGGCGGGGGGCGCTGAAGCTTTCTTT.

This clonotype was observed a handful of times. This chain uses TRBV7-9 with TRBJ2-1; D is uncertain. CDR3 length: 17 amino acids. The germline V gene has CDR1 SEHNR and CDR2 FQNEAQ (reference sequence). The V end was cut by 1 base, the J end by 4 bases, with 17 bases between. The CDR3 is CASSLEIPTTSYNEQFF. CDR3 DNA: TGTGCCAGCAGCTTAGAAATCCCCACAACAAGTTACAATGAGCAGTTCTTC. Combining the CDR3 with reference TRBV7-9 and TRBJ2-1 gives the whole variable domain DTGVSQNPRHKITKRGQNVTFRCDPISEHNRLYWYRQTLGQGPEFLTYFQNEAQLEKSRLLSDRFSAERPKGSFSTLEIQRTEQGDSAMYLCASSLEIPTTSYNEQFFGPGTRLTVL.